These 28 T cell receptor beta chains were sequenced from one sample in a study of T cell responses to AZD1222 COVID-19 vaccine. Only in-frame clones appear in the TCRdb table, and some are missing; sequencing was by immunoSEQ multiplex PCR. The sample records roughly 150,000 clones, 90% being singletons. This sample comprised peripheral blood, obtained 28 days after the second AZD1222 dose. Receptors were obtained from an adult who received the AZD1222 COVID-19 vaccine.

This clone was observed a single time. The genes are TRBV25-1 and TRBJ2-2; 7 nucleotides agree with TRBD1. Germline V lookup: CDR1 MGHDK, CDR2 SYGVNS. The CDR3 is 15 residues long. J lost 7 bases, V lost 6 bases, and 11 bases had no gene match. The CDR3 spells CASRGYRGRIGELFF. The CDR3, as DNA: TGTGCCAGCAGGGGATACAGGGGCCGGATCGGGGAGCTGTTTTTT. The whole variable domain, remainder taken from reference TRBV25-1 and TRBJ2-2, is EADIYQTPRYLVIGTGKKITLECSQTMGHDKMYWYQQDPGMELHLIHYSYGVNSTEKGDLSSESTVSRIRTEHFPLTLESARPSHTSQYLCASRGYRGRIGELFFGEGSRLTVL.

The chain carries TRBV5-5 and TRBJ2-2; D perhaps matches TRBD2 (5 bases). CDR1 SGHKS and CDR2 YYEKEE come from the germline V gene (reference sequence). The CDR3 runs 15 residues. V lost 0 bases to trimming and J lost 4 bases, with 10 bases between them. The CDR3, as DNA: TGTGCCAGCAGCTTGGGTAGCGTTTTCACCGGGGAGCTGTTTTTT. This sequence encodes CASSLGSVFTGELFF.

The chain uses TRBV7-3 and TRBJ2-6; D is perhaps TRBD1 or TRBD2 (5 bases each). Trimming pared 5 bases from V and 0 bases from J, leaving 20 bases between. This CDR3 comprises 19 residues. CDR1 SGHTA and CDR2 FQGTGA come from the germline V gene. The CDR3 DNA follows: TGTGCCAGCAGCCTCGTGGGGGTAGCGCAAAACTCTGGGGCCAACGTCCTGACTTTC. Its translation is CASSLVGVAQNSGANVLTF.

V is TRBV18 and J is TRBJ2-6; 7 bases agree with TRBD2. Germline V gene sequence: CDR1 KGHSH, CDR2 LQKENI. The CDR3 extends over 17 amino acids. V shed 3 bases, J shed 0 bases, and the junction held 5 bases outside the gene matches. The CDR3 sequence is CASSPREGPSGANVLTF. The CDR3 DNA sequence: TGTGCCAGCTCACCGAGGGAGGGGCCCTCTGGGGCCAACGTCCTGACTTTC.

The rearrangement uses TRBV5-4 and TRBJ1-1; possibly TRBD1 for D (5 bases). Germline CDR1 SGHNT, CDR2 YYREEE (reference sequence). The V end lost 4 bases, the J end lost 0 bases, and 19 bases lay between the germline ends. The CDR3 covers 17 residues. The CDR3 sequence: CASSNARDGHMNTEAFF. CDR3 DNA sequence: TGTGCCAGCAGCAACGCGAGGGACGGACACATGAACACTGAAGCTTTCTTT.

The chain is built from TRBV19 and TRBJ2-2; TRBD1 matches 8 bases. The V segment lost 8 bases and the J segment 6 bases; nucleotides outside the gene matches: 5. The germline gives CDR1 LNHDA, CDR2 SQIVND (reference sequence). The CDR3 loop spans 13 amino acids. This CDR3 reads CASGDRWAGELFF. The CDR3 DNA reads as TGTGCCAGTGGGGACAGGTGGGCCGGGGAGCTGTTTTTT. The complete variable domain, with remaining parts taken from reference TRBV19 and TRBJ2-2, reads DGGITQSPKYLFRKEGQNVTLSCEQNLNHDAMYWYRQDPGQGLRLIYYSQIVNDFQKGDIAEGYSVSREKKESFPLTVTSAQKNPTAFYLCASGDRWAGELFFGEGSRLTVL.

CDR3 nucleotide sequence: TGTGCCAGCAGCTTAGGACAGGCATGGGAGACCCAGTACTTC. Translated: CASSLGQAWETQYF. V gene TRBV7-2 combines with J gene TRBJ2-5, with D tentatively TRBD1 (6 bases). Germline CDR1 is SGHTA and CDR2 is FQGNSA. Deletions cut 1 base from V and 5 bases from J, with 11 bases between. The CDR3 sequence is 14 residues long.

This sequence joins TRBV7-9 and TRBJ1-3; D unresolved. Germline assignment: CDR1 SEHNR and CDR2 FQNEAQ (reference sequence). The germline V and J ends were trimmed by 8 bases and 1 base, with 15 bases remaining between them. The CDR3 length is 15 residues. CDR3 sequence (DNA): TGTGCCAGCGTGGATGAGGCCAGTTCTGGAAACACCATATATTTT. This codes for CASVDEASSGNTIYF.

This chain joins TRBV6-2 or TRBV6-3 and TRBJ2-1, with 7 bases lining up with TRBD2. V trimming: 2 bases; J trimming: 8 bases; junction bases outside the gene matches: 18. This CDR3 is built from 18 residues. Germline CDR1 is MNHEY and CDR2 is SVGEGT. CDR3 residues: CASSYPDGEGVGGDEQFF. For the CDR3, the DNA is TGTGCCAGCAGTTACCCTGACGGGGAGGGAGTGGGTGGTGATGAGCAGTTCTTC.

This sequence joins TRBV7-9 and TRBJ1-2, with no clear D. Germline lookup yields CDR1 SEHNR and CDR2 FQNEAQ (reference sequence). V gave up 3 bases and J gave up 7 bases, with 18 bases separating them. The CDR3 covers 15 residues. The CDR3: CASSFSRKVDPGYTF. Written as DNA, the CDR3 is TGTGCCAGCAGCTTTTCGAGGAAAGTAGATCCTGGCTACACCTTC.

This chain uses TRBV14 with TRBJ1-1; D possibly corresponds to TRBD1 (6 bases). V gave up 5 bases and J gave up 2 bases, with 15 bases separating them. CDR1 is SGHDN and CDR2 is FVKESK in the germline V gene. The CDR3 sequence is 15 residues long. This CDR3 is CASSASRRGNTEAFF. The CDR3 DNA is TGTGCCAGCAGCGCGAGCCGCAGGGGAAACACTGAAGCTTTCTTT.

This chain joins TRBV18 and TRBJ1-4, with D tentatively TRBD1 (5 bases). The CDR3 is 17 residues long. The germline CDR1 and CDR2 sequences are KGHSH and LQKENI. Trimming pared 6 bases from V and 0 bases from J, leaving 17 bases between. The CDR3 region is CASSDRDPSATNEKLFF. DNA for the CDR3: TGTGCCAGCTCCGACCGGGACCCCTCTGCAACTAATGAAAAACTGTTTTTT.

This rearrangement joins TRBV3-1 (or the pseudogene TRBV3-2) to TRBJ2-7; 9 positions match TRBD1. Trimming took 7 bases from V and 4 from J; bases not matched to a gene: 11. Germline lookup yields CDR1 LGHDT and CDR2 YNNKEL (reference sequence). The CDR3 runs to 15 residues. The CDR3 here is CASTATGGVGYEQYF. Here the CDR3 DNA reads TGTGCCAGCACCGCCACAGGGGGCGTGGGGTACGAGCAGTACTTC.

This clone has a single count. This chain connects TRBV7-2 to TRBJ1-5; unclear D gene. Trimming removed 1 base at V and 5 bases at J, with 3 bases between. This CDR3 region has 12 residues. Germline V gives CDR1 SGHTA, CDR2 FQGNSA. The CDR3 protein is CASSLVDQPQHF. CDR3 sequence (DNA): TGTGCCAGCAGCTTAGTGGATCAGCCCCAGCATTTT.

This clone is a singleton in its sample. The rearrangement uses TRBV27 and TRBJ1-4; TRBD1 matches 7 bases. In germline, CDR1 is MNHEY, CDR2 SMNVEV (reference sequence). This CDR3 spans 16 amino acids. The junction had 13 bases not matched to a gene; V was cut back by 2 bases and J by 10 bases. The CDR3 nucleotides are TGTGCCAGCAGTTTAGGGACCGGGACAGCGCTCGGAAAACTGTTTTTT. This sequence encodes CASSLGTGTALGKLFF.

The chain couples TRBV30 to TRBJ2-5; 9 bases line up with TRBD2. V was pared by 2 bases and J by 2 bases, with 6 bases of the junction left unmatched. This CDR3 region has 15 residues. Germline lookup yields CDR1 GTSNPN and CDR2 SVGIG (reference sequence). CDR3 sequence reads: CAWSWWLAGQETQYF. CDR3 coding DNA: TGTGCCTGGAGTTGGTGGCTAGCGGGACAAGAGACCCAGTACTTC.

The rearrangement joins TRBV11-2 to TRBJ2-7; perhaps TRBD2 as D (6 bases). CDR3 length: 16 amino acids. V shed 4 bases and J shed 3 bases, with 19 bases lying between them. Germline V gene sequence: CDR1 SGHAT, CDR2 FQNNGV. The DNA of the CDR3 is TGTGCCAGCAGCTCCGACCGGGCGGGATGGATCTACGAGCAGTACTTC. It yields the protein CASSSDRAGWIYEQYF.

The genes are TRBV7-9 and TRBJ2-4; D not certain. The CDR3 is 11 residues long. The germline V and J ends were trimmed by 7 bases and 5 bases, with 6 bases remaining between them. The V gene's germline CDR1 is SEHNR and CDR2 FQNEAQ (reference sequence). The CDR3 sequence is CASTHENIQYF. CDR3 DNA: TGTGCCAGCACCCATGAAAACATTCAGTACTTC.

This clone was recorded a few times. The CDR3 bases are TGTGCCAGCAGTTTAGGTCGAGGGGATAACTATGGCTACACCTTC. Translating it yields CASSLGRGDNYGYTF. The chain recombines TRBV27 with TRBJ1-2, with D maybe TRBD1 (5 bases). V was pared by 2 bases and J by 1 base, with 11 bases between. This CDR3 region has 15 residues. Germline values: CDR1 MNHEY, CDR2 SMNVEV (reference sequence).

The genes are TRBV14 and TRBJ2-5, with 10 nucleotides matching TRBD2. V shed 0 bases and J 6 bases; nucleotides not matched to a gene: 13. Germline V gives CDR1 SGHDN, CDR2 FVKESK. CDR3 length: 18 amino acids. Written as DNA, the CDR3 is TGTGCCAGCAGCCAAGATCTCACTAGCGGGACCGGGGGTAAGACCCAGTACTTC. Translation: CASSQDLTSGTGGKTQYF.

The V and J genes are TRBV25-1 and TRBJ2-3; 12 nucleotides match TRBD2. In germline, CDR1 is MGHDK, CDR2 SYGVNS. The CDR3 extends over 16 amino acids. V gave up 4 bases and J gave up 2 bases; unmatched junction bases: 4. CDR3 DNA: TGTGCCAGCAGTGGGAGGACTAGCGGGACCACAGATACGCAGTATTTT. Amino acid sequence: CASSGRTSGTTDTQYF.

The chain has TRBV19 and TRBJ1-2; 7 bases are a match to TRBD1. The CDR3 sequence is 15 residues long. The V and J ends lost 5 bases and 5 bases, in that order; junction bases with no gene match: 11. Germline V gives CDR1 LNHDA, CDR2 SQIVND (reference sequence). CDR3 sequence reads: CASSSSPGTVYGYTF. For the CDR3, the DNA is TGTGCCAGTAGTTCGAGTCCCGGGACAGTGTATGGCTACACCTTC. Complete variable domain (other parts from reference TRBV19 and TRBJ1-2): DGGITQSPKYLFRKEGQNVTLSCEQNLNHDAMYWYRQDPGQGLRLIYYSQIVNDFQKGDIAEGYSVSREKKESFPLTVTSAQKNPTAFYLCASSSSPGTVYGYTFGSGTRLTVV.

DNA of the CDR3: TGTGCCAGCAGCCCCGGGGACCAAGAGACCCAGTACTTC. Translation: CASSPGDQETQYF. The J gene is TRBJ2-5, the V gene TRBV11-2, with D possibly matching TRBD2 (5 bases). The CDR3 has 13 amino acids. Germline V gene lookup returns CDR1 SGHAT and CDR2 FQNNGV. The V end lost 5 bases, the J end lost 0 bases, and 7 bases lay between the germline ends.

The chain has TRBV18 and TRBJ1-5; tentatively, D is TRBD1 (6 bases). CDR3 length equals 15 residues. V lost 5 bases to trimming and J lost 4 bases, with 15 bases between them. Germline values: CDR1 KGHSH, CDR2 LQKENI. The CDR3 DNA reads TGTGCCAGCTCAGCCCGGACAGCCCTGAATCAGCCCCAGCATTTT. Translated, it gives CASSARTALNQPQHF.

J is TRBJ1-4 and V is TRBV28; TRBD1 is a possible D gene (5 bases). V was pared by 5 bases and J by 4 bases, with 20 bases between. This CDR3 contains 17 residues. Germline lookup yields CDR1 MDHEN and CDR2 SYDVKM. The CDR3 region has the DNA TGTGCCAGCAGTCGCTGGAGGGCGGGGGGTTATAATGAAAAACTGTTTTTT. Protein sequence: CASSRWRAGGYNEKLFF.

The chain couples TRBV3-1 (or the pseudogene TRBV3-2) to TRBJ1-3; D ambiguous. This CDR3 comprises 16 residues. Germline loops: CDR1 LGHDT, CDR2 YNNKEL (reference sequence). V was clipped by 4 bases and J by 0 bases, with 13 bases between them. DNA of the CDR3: TGTGCCAGCAGCCCCCTAGCCGCGCGCTCTGGAAACACCATATATTTT. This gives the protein CASSPLAARSGNTIYF.

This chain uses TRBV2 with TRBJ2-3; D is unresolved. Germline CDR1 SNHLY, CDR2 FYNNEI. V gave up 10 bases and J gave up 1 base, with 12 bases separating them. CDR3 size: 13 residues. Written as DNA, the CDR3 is TGTGCCATCCTATCAATCGGCACAGATACGCAGTATTTT. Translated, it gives CAILSIGTDTQYF.

CDR3 DNA sequence: TGTGCCAGCAGTTTTTCAGGGCAGGACAAAAACATTCAGTACTTC. It codes for CASSFSGQDKNIQYF. The chain recombines TRBV11-2 with TRBJ2-4; D may be TRBD1 (5 bases). This CDR3 comprises 15 residues. The ends were cut back, 6 bases at V and 3 bases at J, with 15 bases in the middle. The V gene's germline CDR1 is SGHAT and CDR2 FQNNGV. Together with reference TRBV11-2 and TRBJ2-4, the CDR3 gives the full variable domain: EAGVAQSPRYKIIEKRQSVAFWCNPISGHATLYWYQQILGQGPKLLIQFQNNGVVDDSQLPKDRFSAERLKGVDSTLKIQPAKLEDSAVYLCASSFSGQDKNIQYFGAGTRLSVL.